These 28 T cell receptor beta chains originate from one sample sequenced in a study of blood T cell repertoires in COVID-19. Sequencing was performed with immunoSEQ multiplex PCR; in TCRdb, only in-frame clones are kept and a portion is missing. The sample lists some 250,000 clones, approximately 82% seen once, with around 2.9% in the top ten. Sequencing input: peripheral blood. These TCRs come from a woman between 18 and 29 years old with acute or convalescent COVID-19.

V usage is TRBV25-1 and J usage is TRBJ2-1; 12 bases map to TRBD2. The CDR3 has 15 residues. Germline values: CDR1 MGHDK, CDR2 SYGVNS. V lost 6 bases, J lost 7 bases, and 7 bases stayed unmatched. For the CDR3, the DNA is TGTGCCAGCAGCTACGGTACTAGCGGGAGGAATGAGCAGTTCTTC. Its protein is CASSYGTSGRNEQFF. Full variable domain (remainder filled in from reference TRBV25-1 and TRBJ2-1): EADIYQTPRYLVIGTGKKITLECSQTMGHDKMYWYQQDPGMELHLIHYSYGVNSTEKGDLSSESTVSRIRTEHFPLTLESARPSHTSQYLCASSYGTSGRNEQFFGPGTRLTVL.

This clone was found a few times. V and J are TRBV4-1 and TRBJ2-7, with D uncertain. Germline-derived CDR1 and CDR2 are MGHRA and YSYEKL. Deletions cut 4 bases from V and 3 bases from J, with 10 bases between. The CDR3 is 13 amino acids. The CDR3 DNA reads TGCGCCAGCAGCCTTGGGCTAAACTACGAGCAGTACTTC. Protein sequence: CASSLGLNYEQYF.

This sequence joins TRBV6-2 or TRBV6-3 and TRBJ2-7; TRBD2 matches at 11 bases. The V gene's germline CDR1 is MNHEY and CDR2 SVGEGT. The CDR3 sequence is 17 residues long. V gave up 4 bases and J gave up 1 base; unmatched junction bases: 9. This CDR3 is CASSSASGRRESYEQYF. CDR3 DNA: TGTGCCAGCAGTTCCGCTAGCGGGAGGAGGGAATCCTACGAGCAGTACTTC.

The table lists this clone with a few counts. The chain links TRBV10-3 to TRBJ2-2; possibly TRBD1 for D (5 bases). From germline, CDR1 is ENHRY and CDR2 SYGVKD. The CDR3 spans 16 residues. With 3 bases removed from V and 2 bases from J, the gap between germline ends came to 13 bases. This CDR3 reads CAISDPTGLNTGELFF. CDR3 nucleotide sequence: TGTGCCATCAGTGACCCTACAGGATTAAACACCGGGGAGCTGTTTTTT.

The V call is TRBV13, the J call TRBJ2-1; 11 bases agree with TRBD2. Germline V CDR1 and CDR2: PRHDT, FYEKMQ (reference sequence). CDR3 size: 17 residues. V dropped 1 base and J dropped 6; count of bases not matched to a gene: 8. The CDR3 loop reads CASSLALAGGPFNEQFF. The DNA for the CDR3 is TGTGCCAGCAGCTTAGCTTTAGCGGGAGGGCCCTTCAATGAGCAGTTCTTC.

In its sample, this clone was seen once. This chain links TRBV7-2 with TRBJ1-5; 8 bases align to TRBD1. The V and J ends lost 3 bases and 7 bases, in that order; junction bases with no gene match: 2. This CDR3 contains 13 residues. Germline V gene lookup returns CDR1 SGHTA and CDR2 FQGNSA. Here the CDR3 reads CASSFDRGQPQHF. The CDR3 DNA follows: TGTGCCAGCAGCTTCGACAGGGGCCAGCCCCAGCATTTT. The full variable domain, its missing parts supplied by reference TRBV7-2 and TRBJ1-5, is GAGVSQSPSNKVTEKGKDVELRCDPISGHTALYWYRQSLGQGLEFLIYFQGNSAPDKSGLPSDRFSAERTGGSVSTLTIQRTQQEDSAVYLCASSFDRGQPQHFGDGTRLSIL.

Here the CDR3 reads CASSVSGKLYNEQFF. The CDR3 DNA sequence: TGTGCCAGCAGTGTTTCAGGGAAACTCTACAATGAGCAGTTCTTC. The chain combines TRBV9 with TRBJ2-1; possible D gene TRBD1, 5 bases. CDR1 is SGDLS, CDR2 YYNGEE, per germline. This CDR3 spans 15 amino acids. V gave up 5 bases and J gave up 3 bases, with 15 bases separating them.

The rearrangement links TRBV5-1 to TRBJ2-7, with D hard to call. CDR1 and CDR2 (germline): SGHRS, YFSETQ. V dropped 0 bases and J dropped 7 bases, with 14 bases sitting between them. The CDR3 totals 14 residues. In DNA, the CDR3 is TGCGCCAGCAGCTTGGGAGTCTTTGGAGAAGAGCAGTACTTC. Its protein is CASSLGVFGEEQYF.

V is TRBV3-1 (or the pseudogene TRBV3-2) and J is TRBJ2-1; possible D gene TRBD2, 5 bases. The CDR3 extends over 16 amino acids. Per germline, CDR1 LGHDT and CDR2 YNNKEL (reference sequence). Trimming took off 4 bases at V and 4 bases at J, with 17 bases between the two ends. CDR3 DNA: TGTGCCAGCAGCCGCCACTCAGAGGGTAGGTACAATGAGCAGTTCTTC. Encoded protein: CASSRHSEGRYNEQFF.

The gene calls are TRBV28 and TRBJ2-1; the D gene is possibly TRBD1 (5 bases). The V gene's germline CDR1 is MDHEN and CDR2 SYDVKM. The CDR3 length is 12 residues. V was pared by 3 bases and J by 14 bases, with 14 bases between. The CDR3 is CASSLGHQVEFF. CDR3 sequence (DNA): TGTGCCAGCAGTTTGGGGCATCAGGTGGAGTTCTTC.

This clone has more than one count but fewer than ten. The chain links TRBV7-9 to TRBJ2-1, with TRBD2 identical over 7 bases. The CDR3 runs 13 residues. The J segment lost 12 bases and the V segment lost 2 bases, leaving 7 bases of the junction unmatched. The germline V gene has CDR1 SEHNR and CDR2 FQNEAQ (reference sequence). The CDR3 nucleotides read TGTGCCAGCAGCTTACAAGGCGGGAGTGGGCAGTTCTTC. Protein product: CASSLQGGSGQFF.

The chain combines TRBV6-6 with TRBJ1-5; 10 positions agree with TRBD1. The CDR3 sequence is 14 residues long. Germline V gene sequence: CDR1 MNHNY, CDR2 SVGAGI (reference sequence). With 6 bases clipped from V and 5 bases from J, the junction kept 4 bases outside the gene matches. CDR3: CASRTGGGYQPQHF. As DNA, the CDR3 is TGTGCCAGCAGGACAGGGGGCGGCTATCAGCCCCAGCATTTT.

J is TRBJ1-5 and V is TRBV5-8, with 7 positions matching TRBD1. The CDR3 spans 15 residues. J gave up 2 bases and V 1 base, and 3 bases lay outside the gene matches. Germline lookup yields CDR1 SGHTS and CDR2 YDEGEE. The CDR3 DNA reads TGTGCCAGCAGCTTGAGAGGGGGCGGCAATCAGCCCCAGCATTTT. This gives the protein CASSLRGGGNQPQHF.

V is TRBV28 and J is TRBJ2-7; 7 nucleotides line up with TRBD1. CDR1 is MDHEN, CDR2 SYDVKM, per germline. V lost 3 bases to trimming and J lost 2 bases; unmatched junction nucleotides: 7. The CDR3 runs to 15 residues. Here the CDR3 DNA reads TGTGCCAGCAGTTTTAGGAGACAGGGAGCCTACGAGCAGTACTTC. This sequence encodes CASSFRRQGAYEQYF. Together with reference TRBV28 and TRBJ2-7, the CDR3 gives the full variable domain: DVKVTQSSRYLVKRTGEKVFLECVQDMDHENMFWYRQDPGLGLRLIYFSYDVKMKEKGDIPEGYSVSREKKERFSLILESASTNQTSMYLCASSFRRQGAYEQYFGPGTRLTVT.

J is TRBJ2-7 and V is TRBV5-4; the D gene is possibly TRBD2 (6 bases). Germline lookup yields CDR1 SGHNT and CDR2 YYREEE (reference sequence). The germline V and J ends were trimmed by 4 bases and 3 bases, with 17 bases remaining between them. The CDR3 has 15 residues. CDR3 in DNA: TGTGCCAGCAGCCCGACGCGGGACTCGGTCTACGAGCAGTACTTC. Translation: CASSPTRDSVYEQYF.

The rearrangement uses TRBV28 and TRBJ1-2; 7 nucleotides line up with TRBD1. The CDR3 loop spans 14 amino acids. Trimming took 8 bases from V and 1 from J; bases not matched to a gene: 7. The germline V gene has CDR1 MDHEN and CDR2 SYDVKM. In nucleotides, the CDR3 is TGTGCCAGCCGGACAGGAATAGATAACTATGGCTACACCTTC. Amino acids: CASRTGIDNYGYTF.

The chain is built from TRBV20-1 and TRBJ1-1; 10 nucleotides match TRBD1. The germline CDR1 and CDR2 sequences are DFQATT and SNEGSKA (reference sequence). This CDR3 is 16 amino acids long. V trimming: 3 bases; J trimming: 3 bases; junction bases outside the gene matches: 10. This CDR3 is CSASPGTGVWDTEAFF. CDR3 sequence (DNA): TGCAGTGCTAGTCCCGGGACAGGGGTTTGGGACACTGAAGCTTTCTTT.

This rearrangement joins TRBV29-1 to TRBJ2-1, with TRBD2 matching over 8 bases. The J segment lost 0 bases and the V segment lost 5 bases, leaving 15 bases of the junction unmatched. Germline CDR1 SQVTM, CDR2 ANQGSEA. This CDR3 region has 18 residues. In DNA, the CDR3 is TGCAGCGTTTCAGCGGGAGAAGTCTACCAAAGCTCCTACAATGAGCAGTTCTTC. It codes for CSVSAGEVYQSSYNEQFF.

V usage is TRBV6-5 and J usage is TRBJ2-5; tentative D call: TRBD1 (5 bases). The CDR3 has 12 residues. V was trimmed by 9 bases and J by 1 base, leaving 9 bases between them. Germline V gene data show CDR1 as MNHEY and CDR2 as SVGAGI. The CDR3 coding sequence is TGTGCCAGTGGCAGGGCCCAAGAGACCCAGTACTTC. Translated, it gives CASGRAQETQYF.

This sequence joins TRBV7-2 and TRBJ2-3; the D gene is possibly TRBD2 (6 bases). Deletions cut 5 bases from V and 1 base from J, with 25 bases between. CDR1 and CDR2 from the germline V gene are SGHTA and FQGNSA. This CDR3 is 19 amino acids long. In DNA, the CDR3 is TGTGCCAGCAGCCAGATCTTACCATCTGTGTGGGGGGGCACAGATACGCAGTATTTT. Translating it yields CASSQILPSVWGGTDTQYF.

The chain is built from TRBV27 and TRBJ2-1; 9 bases are shared with TRBD2. V dropped 3 bases and J dropped 12; count of bases not matched to a gene: 6. The CDR3 is made up of 13 amino acids. Germline V gene data show CDR1 as MNHEY and CDR2 as SMNVEV (reference sequence). This chain's CDR3 is CASSLVLAGPQFF. The CDR3 DNA follows: TGTGCCAGCAGTTTGGTACTAGCGGGCCCGCAGTTCTTC.

The V and J genes are TRBV7-6 and TRBJ2-1; 10 bases align to TRBD1. The junction had 10 bases not matched to a gene; V was cut back by 2 bases and J by 6 bases. The CDR3 contains 17 residues. CDR1 SGHVS and CDR2 FNYEAQ come from the germline V gene. The CDR3 DNA reads as TGTGCCAGCAGCTTACGGCACCGGGACAGGGGAGTCAATGAGCAGTTCTTC. Its protein product is CASSLRHRDRGVNEQFF.

J is TRBJ1-2 and V is TRBV14; D is unclear. The CDR3 has 14 amino acids. The ends were cut back, 1 base at V and 5 bases at J, with 11 bases in the middle. CDR1 SGHDN and CDR2 FVKESK come from the germline V gene. The CDR3 region is CASSQGSRRYGYTF. CDR3 coding DNA: TGTGCCAGCAGCCAAGGTTCTAGGCGGTATGGCTACACCTTC.

This chain joins TRBV5-5 and TRBJ1-4; 7 bases are a match to TRBD1. V dropped 3 bases and J dropped 4; count of bases not matched to a gene: 9. Per germline, CDR1 SGHKS and CDR2 YYEKEE (reference sequence). The CDR3 totals 16 residues. The CDR3 DNA is TGTGCCAGCAGCTGGGGAGACAGGGTTGGTAATGAAAAACTGTTTTTT. It codes for CASSWGDRVGNEKLFF. Supplemented by reference TRBV5-5 and TRBJ1-4, the full variable domain reads DAGVTQSPTHLIKTRGQQVTLRCSPISGHKSVSWYQQVLGQGPQFIFQYYEKEERGRGNFPDRFSARQFPNYSSELNVNALLLGDSALYLCASSWGDRVGNEKLFFGSGTQLSVL.

The chain employs TRBV12-1 and TRBJ2-7; the D call TRBD2 from the table was never checked on the DNA. TRBV12-1 is given as a pseudogene. The CDR3 contains 19 residues. CDR3 DNA: TGTGCCAGCAGCTTTCGTTGGGACAGTGGACTAGCGGTACCCTACGAGCAGTACTTC. Translated: CASSFRWDSGLAVPYEQYF.

The chain links TRBV6-5 to TRBJ2-7; D remains unclear. V gave up 2 bases and J gave up 6 bases, with 14 bases separating them. Germline CDR1 reads MNHEY; CDR2 reads SVGAGI. The CDR3 totals 14 residues. CDR3 nucleotides: TGTGCCAGCAGTTACGAGATGCGAGCTAGCGAGCAGTACTTC. As protein: CASSYEMRASEQYF.

This chain links TRBV14 with TRBJ2-5; 7 bases align to TRBD1. The V gene end was trimmed by 4 bases and the J gene end by 5 bases; junction bases not matched to a gene: 7. The CDR3 sequence is 14 residues long. Germline CDR1 SGHDN, CDR2 FVKESK. CDR3 sequence reads: CASSPTGTMETQYF. As DNA, the CDR3 is TGTGCCAGCAGCCCGACAGGGACCATGGAGACCCAGTACTTC.

CDR3 nucleotides: TGTGCCAGCAGTTTCCGGACAGGGATACCAACAACTAATGAAAAACTGTTTTTT. As protein: CASSFRTGIPTTNEKLFF. This chain joins TRBV27 and TRBJ1-4, with TRBD1 identical over 8 bases. This CDR3 is 18 amino acids long. Germline V CDR1 and CDR2: MNHEY, SMNVEV (reference sequence). V lost 3 bases, J lost 0 bases, and 9 bases stayed unmatched.